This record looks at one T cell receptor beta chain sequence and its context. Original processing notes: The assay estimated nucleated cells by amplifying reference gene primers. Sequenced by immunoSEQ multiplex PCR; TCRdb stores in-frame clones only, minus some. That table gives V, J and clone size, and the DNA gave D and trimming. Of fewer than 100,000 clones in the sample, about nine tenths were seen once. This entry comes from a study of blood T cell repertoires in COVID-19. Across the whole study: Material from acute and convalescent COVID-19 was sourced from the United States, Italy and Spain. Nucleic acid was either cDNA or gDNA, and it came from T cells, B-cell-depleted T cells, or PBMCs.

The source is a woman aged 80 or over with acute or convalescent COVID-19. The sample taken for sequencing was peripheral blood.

The CDR3 sequence is CASSSGQPGNTIYF. The CDR3 nucleotides read TGTGCCAGCTCATCGGGACAGCCTGGAAACACCATATATTTT. The gene calls are TRBV18 and TRBJ1-3, with 7 positions matching TRBD1. CDR1 and CDR2 (germline): KGHSH, LQKENI. The CDR3 consists of 14 residues. V dropped 5 bases and J dropped 2; count of bases not matched to a gene: 3.